These T cell receptor beta chains were read from a single sample in a study of T cells in Graves' hyperthyroidism and ophthalmopathy. In TCRdb, the multiplex PCR reads were re-called with MiXCR into one record per CDR3 protein. The sample holds about 400,000 distinct CDR3 sequences, around 16% seen once. Sequenced sample: blood. The receptors shown here come from a woman aged 18-29 years with Graves' hyperthyroidism that later progressed to Graves' ophthalmopathy. Both conserved end residues are part of each CDR3. Fields, in order: J gene, V gene, CDR3 protein.

TRBJ2-7,TRBV29-1,CSVEGGQGMPYEQYF
TRBJ1-5,TRBV4-2,CASSQDPGTGGDQPQHF
TRBJ2-2,TRBV6-6,CASSYTSGSNTGELFF
TRBJ2-7,TRBV5-1,CASSLRSWDEQYF
TRBJ2-1,TRBV12-3/TRBV12-4,CASSPYSGLVHDEQFF
TRBJ1-1,TRBV7-2,CASSSFRGPNTEAFF
TRBJ2-3,TRBV5-6,CASSLVREPSSTDTQYF
TRBJ2-1,TRBV27,CASSLGSTGTGENINYNEQFF
TRBJ2-1,TRBV27,CASSLTSGLSSYNEQFF
TRBJ1-2,TRBV11-2,CASSLPQQGGYTF
TRBJ2-3,TRBV6-2/TRBV6-3,CASSYGTGFWTDTQYF
TRBJ2-3,TRBV19,CASSMPGLAGGPSTDTQYF
TRBJ2-7,TRBV20-1,CSARVASGSYEQYF
TRBJ1-2,TRBV24-1,CATSDNRIFYGYTF
TRBJ2-7,TRBV7-9,CASSSRHYEQYF
TRBJ1-1,TRBV29-1,CSVAPGSGGREAFF
TRBJ2-5,TRBV20-1,CSARESRSGRYLETQYF
TRBJ1-6,TRBV7-9,CASSLDGVSPLHF